Here is one T cell receptor beta chain with its context. No antigen is known for it. No quality values exist for individual bases; no much larger clone is one base distant. This sample was taken from a study of blood T cell repertoires in COVID-19 (dated by TCRdb to between 2020 and 2021). With respect to the entire study: Samples from collaborators originated in the United States, Italy and Spain and spanned both the acute and convalescent phases of COVID-19. The samples were drawn from two sources: the first 160 participants of the ongoing ImmuneRACE study, and 950 to 1,500 subjects contributed by 6 global collaborators. A de-identified subject ID, COVID-19 status, age in years and sex were almost always included in the sample metadata. HLA class I and class II types, where available, came from metadata supplied by the sample provider rather than from assay-based typing. The material from the prospective study consisted of cDNA or gDNA derived from T cells, B-cell-depleted T cells, or PBMCs. The repertoires were released in a freely available public database meant as a resource for research on the immune response to SARS-CoV-2. The dataset comprised deeply sampled blood TCRbeta repertoires from subjects exposed to, actively infected with, or recovered from COVID-19.

General findings and caveats noted by the study authors: How much clinical and demographic metadata was included differed by source and by participant, and the metadata was provided uncurated.

The collaborating institutions used their own protocols to collect whole blood in K2EDTA tubes. Collaborator samples were shipped for TCRbeta analysis as frozen whole blood, isolated PBMCs, or DNA extracted from either sample type. The immunoSEQ Assay, a bias-controlled multiplex PCR, was used to amplify TCRbeta CDR3 regions from genomic DNA. In the source study's methods: Nucleated cell counts per sample were estimated from amplification of reference gene primers within the assay. Sequence reads were collapsed and filtered to measure the absolute abundance of every unique TCRbeta CDR3 rearrangement. Productive Simpson clonality was computed per sample as the square root of Simpson's diversity index over productive rearrangements. Here the immuneACCESS table is served through TCRdb, limited to in-frame sequences with V and J called. Missing clones are a known gap in these copies; in checked studies unresolved V genes cover under half, and the rest lacks a known reason. Clonal size and the V and J genes are those of that table, whereas D and trimming came from the DNA. Counted in this sample were approximately 100,000 clones; roughly 86% of them appeared once. Of the sample, about 6% is held by the ten largest clones.

The TCR originated in a woman aged 55-69 years with acute or convalescent COVID-19. The sequencing sample was made of peripheral blood.

The CDR3: CASSQDLGSGSKNEQFF. The DNA sequence is TGCGCCAGCAGCCAAGATTTGGGTAGCGGGAGTAAAAATGAGCAGTTCTTC. The V and J segments used are TRBV4-1 and TRBJ2-1; 9 bases in between match TRBD2. The germline V gene provides CDR1 MGHRA and CDR2 YSYEKL. CDR3 length: 17 amino acids, cysteine to phenylalanine. Just CDR3 DNA is preserved here, 51 bases in frame from base 1. Here V drops 0 bases and J drops 7 bases, and the junction holds 10 bases not matched to any gene.